This T cell receptor beta chain is drawn from a study of T cells in localized non-small cell lung cancer. Study observations and caveats: Greater T cell density in blood accompanied longer overall survival. Median about 58 top-100 tumor clones were shared with paired adjacent lung. The study found T cell clonality highest in uninvolved adjacent lung, above tumor.

TCRdb's table, derived via immunoSEQ multiplex PCR, lists solely in-frame clones and lacks some. The sample has tens of thousands of clones, roughly 85% seen once. The J segment lost 2 bases and the V segment lost 3 bases, leaving 10 bases of the junction unmatched. Per the germline V gene, CDR1 is KGHSH and CDR2 is LQKENI. This CDR3 contains 17 residues. In the case of this clone: Its matching antigen is unknown.

This sequence was found in a male donor at least 60 years old with stage III squamous cell lung carcinoma. This material consisted of peripheral blood, taken before any cancer treatment. This rearrangement joins TRBV18 to TRBJ2-1, with TRBD2 matching 7 bases. CDR3 region: CASSPLAVMLTYNEQFF. The CDR3 bases are TGTGCCAGCTCACCCCTAGCGGTCATGTTGACCTACAATGAGCAGTTCTTC.